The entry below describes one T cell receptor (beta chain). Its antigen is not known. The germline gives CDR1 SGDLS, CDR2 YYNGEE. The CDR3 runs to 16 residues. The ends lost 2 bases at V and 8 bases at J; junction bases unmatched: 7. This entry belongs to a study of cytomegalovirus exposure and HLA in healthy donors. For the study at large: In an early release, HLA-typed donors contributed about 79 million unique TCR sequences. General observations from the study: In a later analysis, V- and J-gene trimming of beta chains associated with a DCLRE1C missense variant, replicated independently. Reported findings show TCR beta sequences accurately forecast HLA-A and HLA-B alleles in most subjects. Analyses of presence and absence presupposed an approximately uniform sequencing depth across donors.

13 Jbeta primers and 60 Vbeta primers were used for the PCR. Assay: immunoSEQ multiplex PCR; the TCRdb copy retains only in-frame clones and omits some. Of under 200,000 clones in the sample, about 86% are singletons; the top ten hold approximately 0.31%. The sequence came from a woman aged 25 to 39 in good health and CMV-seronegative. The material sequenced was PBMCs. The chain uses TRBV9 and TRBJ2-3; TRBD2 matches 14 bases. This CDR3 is CASSVTSGRAGVTQYF. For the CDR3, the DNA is TGTGCCAGCAGCGTGACTAGCGGGAGGGCGGGTGTTACGCAGTATTTT.